A selection of T cell receptor beta chains follows, all from one sample in a study of OX40 agonist ivuxolimab in advanced cancers. The table came from immunoSEQ multiplex PCR; TCRdb's copy has only in-frame clones and leaves some out. The sample yields about 73,000 clones, 92% seen once. This sample comprised CD4+ or CD8+ T cells sorted from blood, obtained in a trial of the OX40 agonist ivuxolimab. All receptors derive from an adult with an advanced solid tumor such as melanoma, head and neck, liver or kidney cancer. The CDR3 runs from the conserved cysteine through the conserved F or W. The order of the fields is D gene, J gene, V gene, clone size, CDR3 protein, CDR3 DNA. A D gene is named only where the DNA matches it firmly. Clone sizes are given selectively: once, few, many, or a class where the clone is expanded.

>TRBD1|TRBJ2-7|TRBV4-3|NA
CASSQDRQGVRNEQYF
TGCGCCAGCAGCCAAGATCGACAGGGGGTGAGGAACGAGCAGTACTTC
>NA|TRBJ1-1|TRBV30|NA
CAWSVQGNTEAFF
TGTGCCTGGAGTGTACAAGGGAACACTGAAGCTTTCTTT
>NA|TRBJ2-3|TRBV5-1|NA
CASSPVSRSTDTQYF
TGCGCCAGCAGCCCCGTGTCGCGCAGCACAGATACGCAGTATTTT
>NA|TRBJ2-7|TRBV29-1|NA
CSVEAGNGQYF
TGCAGCGTTGAAGCGGGGAACGGGCAGTACTTC
>TRBD2|TRBJ2-1|TRBV9|NA
CASSVVASGGNEQFF
TGTGCCAGCAGCGTAGTGGCTAGCGGGGGTAATGAGCAGTTCTTC
>NA|TRBJ2-7|TRBV21-1|NA
CASSRKYQTSGLSYEQYF
TGTGCCAGCAGCAGAAAGTACCAGACTAGCGGACTCTCCTACGAGCAGTACTTC
>TRBD2|TRBJ2-1|TRBV5-3|NA
CARSPRGGLDNEQFF
TGTGCCAGAAGCCCGCGGGGGGGCTTGGACAATGAGCAGTTCTTC
>NA|TRBJ1-1|TRBV6-6|NA
CASSYVRQGNTEAFF
TGTGCCAGCAGTTACGTGCGTCAGGGGAACACTGAAGCTTTCTTT
>TRBD2|TRBJ2-7|TRBV5-1|NA
CASSFSGDRYEQYF
TGCGCCAGCAGCTTTAGCGGGGATCGCTACGAGCAGTACTTC
>TRBD1|TRBJ2-3|TRBV9|NA
CASSFRPGQGAVNTQYF
TGTGCCAGCAGCTTTCGACCGGGACAGGGGGCGGTGAATACGCAGTATTTT
>TRBD2|TRBJ2-1|TRBV2|NA
CASSEALAGGRPGYNEQFF
TGTGCCAGCAGTGAAGCGCTTGCGGGGGGCCGCCCAGGGTACAATGAGCAGTTCTTC
>NA|TRBJ2-7|TRBV2|once
CASSYEQYF
TGTGCCAGTTCCTACGAGCAGTACTTC
>TRBD2|TRBJ2-3|TRBV7-6|NA
CASSGLADTQYF
TGTGCCAGCAGCGGACTAGCGGATACGCAGTATTTT
>NA|TRBJ2-7|TRBV5-1|NA
CASSLVVASSYEQYF
TGCGCCAGCAGCTTGGTGGTGGCCAGCTCCTACGAGCAGTACTTC
>TRBD1|TRBJ2-7|TRBV19|NA
CASSPGQGYYEQYF
TGTGCCAGTTCTCCGGGACAGGGATACTACGAGCAGTACTTC
>TRBD1|TRBJ1-2|TRBV7-9|NA
CASSLAKTGGNYGYTF
TGTGCCAGCAGCTTAGCGAAGACAGGGGGCAACTATGGCTACACCTTC
>TRBD1|TRBJ1-1|TRBV6-5|NA
CASRVQGIYTEAFF
TGTGCCAGCAGAGTACAGGGGATTTACACTGAAGCTTTCTTT
>NA|TRBJ2-7|TRBV11-2|NA
CASTLALGPLTYEQYF
TGTGCCAGCACCCTGGCACTCGGACCTTTAACCTACGAGCAGTACTTC
>NA|TRBJ2-7|TRBV7-9|NA
CASSLVGPYEQYF
TGTGCCAGCAGCTTAGTTGGACCCTACGAGCAGTACTTC
>TRBD1|TRBJ1-1|TRBV9|NA
CASRTTGGEAFF
TGTGCCAGCAGAACCACAGGGGGCGAAGCTTTCTTT
>NA|TRBJ1-2|TRBV5-4|NA
CASSHPGYGYTF
TGTGCCAGCAGCCACCCGGGCTATGGCTACACCTTC
>NA|TRBJ1-1|TRBV18|few
CASSLPGGTEAFF
TGTGCCAGCTCACTTCCGGGGGGGACTGAAGCTTTCTTT
>NA|TRBJ2-1|TRBV7-9|NA
CASSLGLYNEQFF
TGTGCCAGCAGCTTAGGACTATACAATGAGCAGTTCTTC
>NA|TRBJ2-5|TRBV2|once
CASPQGGGPPSETQYF
TGTGCCAGCCCCCAGGGGGGGGGCCCCCCCTCGGAGACCCAGTACTTC
>TRBD1|TRBJ2-5|TRBV12-5|once
CASHHPDRGLGTQYF
TGTGCTAGCCACCATCCGGACAGGGGGCTAGGGACCCAGTACTTC
>NA|TRBJ2-7|TRBV27|NA
CASSLWIGDEQYF
TGTGCCAGCAGTTTATGGATAGGGGACGAGCAGTACTTC
>TRBD2|TRBJ2-3|TRBV9|NA
CASSVDWRGFTDTQYF
TGTGCCAGCAGCGTAGATTGGCGGGGGTTCACAGATACGCAGTATTTT
>NA|TRBJ2-2|TRBV7-2|NA
CASSLGGHTGELFF
TGTGCCAGCAGCTTAGGGGGTCATACCGGGGAGCTGTTTTTT
>NA|TRBJ2-5|TRBV4-1|NA
CASSPGGSAGQETQYF
TGCGCCAGCAGCCCTGGGGGGTCGGCAGGGCAAGAGACCCAGTACTTC
>TRBD2|TRBJ2-7|TRBV7-8|NA
CASRRLADYEQYF
TGTGCCAGCAGGAGGCTAGCGGATTACGAGCAGTACTTC
>TRBD2|TRBJ2-3|TRBV13|NA
CASSSTTRAGSTDTQYF
TGTGCCAGCAGCTCGACCACCCGAGCGGGGAGCACAGATACGCAGTATTTT
>TRBD1|TRBJ2-5|TRBV29-1|NA
CSVAPGQEYQETQYF
TGCAGCGTTGCCCCGGGACAGGAGTACCAAGAGACCCAGTACTTC
>TRBD1|TRBJ2-7|TRBV11-2|NA
CASSLGAGGEQYF
TGTGCCAGCAGCTTAGGCGCAGGGGGCGAGCAGTACTTC